Below are 10 T cell receptor beta chains sequenced from a single sample in a study. TCRdb used MiXCR to reprocess the 5' RACE reads, holding one entry per CDR3 protein. The sample contains about 50,000 distinct CDR3 sequences, approximately 17% of which appear only once. Sequenced material: naive CD4+ T cells sorted from blood. Subset denoted: naive CD4+ T cells, CD4+CD45RA+CD25-. These receptors were collected from a female donor with breast cancer.

This clonotype has a handful of counts. This chain's CDR3 is CASRTGTSGRANEQFF. The CDR3 DNA reads TGTGCCAGCAGGACCGGTACTAGCGGGAGGGCTAATGAGCAGTTCTTC. The gene calls are TRBV6-4 and TRBJ2-1; TRBD2 matches at 13 bases. The junction had 9 bases not matched to a gene; V was cut back by 6 bases and J by 7 bases. Germline V lookup: CDR1 MRHNA, CDR2 SNTAGT. CDR3 length: 16 residues.

Ten or more counts support this clonotype. The chain uses TRBV7-2 and TRBJ1-2, with D possibly TRBD1 on 5 matching bases. Germline lookup yields CDR1 SGHTA and CDR2 FQGNSA. V lost 3 bases and J 0 bases, leaving 8 bases between the germline ends. This CDR3 has 14 amino acids. For the CDR3, the DNA is TGTGCCAGCAGCTTGACAGTTGCTAACTATGGCTACACCTTC. Residues: CASSLTVANYGYTF.

V is TRBV6-5 and J is TRBJ2-3, with a weak D call TRBD1 (5 bases). The germline gives CDR1 MNHEY, CDR2 SVGAGI. The CDR3 loop spans 17 amino acids. Trimming took off 0 bases at V and 6 bases at J, with 19 bases between the two ends. The CDR3 sequence is CASSYSGSPGNSDTQYF. The CDR3 region has the DNA TGTGCCAGCAGTTACTCGGGTAGCCCAGGGAATTCGGATACGCAGTATTTT.

This chain connects TRBV5-1 to TRBJ1-2, with 7 nucleotides matching TRBD1. Germline CDR1 SGHRS, CDR2 YFSETQ. This CDR3 is built from 15 residues. V shed 0 bases, J shed 4 bases, and the junction held 6 bases outside the gene matches. The CDR3 loop reads CASSLEGQPFYGYTF. CDR3 sequence (DNA): TGCGCCAGCAGCTTGGAGGGACAGCCCTTCTATGGCTACACCTTC.

This clonotype has only a few counts. The V call is TRBV5-1, the J call TRBJ2-7, with TRBD2 matching 9 bases. Losses at the gene ends were 0 bases for V and 1 base for J; bases not matched to a gene: 11. This CDR3 contains 18 residues. The germline CDR1 and CDR2 sequences are SGHRS and YFSETQ. Here the CDR3 DNA reads TGCGCCAGCAGCTTGGCCGGTAGCGGGAGACAGTCGTCCTACGAGCAGTACTTC. Translating it yields CASSLAGSGRQSSYEQYF.

This clonotype was detected many times. The J gene is TRBJ2-1, the V gene TRBV5-1; 10 bases match TRBD1. The CDR3 is 16 residues long. J gave up 6 bases and V 3 bases, and 9 bases lay outside the gene matches. From germline, CDR1 is SGHRS and CDR2 YFSETQ. CDR3 coding DNA: TGCGCCAGCAGCTGGAGCGGACAGGGGGGGGGCAATGAGCAGTTCTTC. Protein product: CASSWSGQGGGNEQFF.

This chain links TRBV30 with TRBJ2-3; D ambiguous. This CDR3 has 13 amino acids. The V end was cut by 5 bases, the J end by 2 bases, with 11 bases between. From germline, CDR1 is GTSNPN and CDR2 SVGIG (reference sequence). This CDR3 reads CAWGIGLTDTQYF. DNA for the CDR3: TGTGCCTGGGGGATCGGGCTCACAGATACGCAGTATTTT.

This clonotype was counted many times. V gene TRBV4-3 combines with J gene TRBJ2-3; 9 nucleotides line up with TRBD2. This CDR3 region has 13 residues. Germline V gives CDR1 LGHNA, CDR2 YSLEER. The ends lost 4 bases at V and 10 bases at J; junction bases unmatched: 6. In DNA, the CDR3 is TGCGCCAGCAGCCCCATAAGCGGGAGGTCGCAGTATTTT. This sequence encodes CASSPISGRSQYF.

In this sample, this clonotype turned up many times. V and J are TRBV5-1 and TRBJ2-1, with 9 bases matching TRBD1. The CDR3 covers 15 residues. V trimming: 2 bases; J trimming: 3 bases; junction bases outside the gene matches: 3. Germline CDR1 is SGHRS and CDR2 is YFSETQ. CDR3 loop: CASSLGTGIYNEQFF. CDR3 nucleotides: TGCGCCAGCAGCTTAGGGACAGGGATCTACAATGAGCAGTTCTTC. The whole variable domain, filled in from reference TRBV5-1 and TRBJ2-1, reads KAGVTQTPRYLIKTRGQQVTLSCSPISGHRSVSWYQQTPGQGLQFLFEYFSETQRNKGNFPGRFSGRQFSNSRSEMNVSTLELGDSALYLCASSLGTGIYNEQFFGPGTRLTVL.

This clonotype was counted at least ten times. CDR3 DNA: TGTGCCAGCAGCGAAACTAGCGGGAGCTCCTACAATGAGCAGTTCTTC. This translates into CASSETSGSSYNEQFF. The rearrangement joins TRBV9 to TRBJ2-1, with TRBD2 matching 11 bases. Unmatched junction bases numbered 2, after V lost 3 bases and J lost 0 bases. Germline V gene sequence: CDR1 SGDLS, CDR2 YYNGEE. The CDR3 consists of 16 residues.